The 24 T cell receptor beta chains given below trace back to one sample, sequenced in a study of shared clonotypes between healthy human individuals. Data came from immunoSEQ multiplex PCR; TCRdb stores just in-frame clones and leaves some out. Among about 2 million clones listed, just under 95% were seen once. As defined, naive CD8 cells were CD45RO-negative and positively selected for CCR7, with terminally differentiated effector memory CD45RA+ cells excluded. The sequencing input was naive CD8+ T cells sorted from blood. The receptor source for this set is a man between 18 and 29 years old in good health.

The chain employs TRBV5-1 and TRBJ2-7; TRBD2 matches 7 bases. J was trimmed by 1 base and V by 4 bases; bases with no gene match: 5. CDR3 length: 14 amino acids. Germline V gene data show CDR1 as SGHRS and CDR2 as YFSETQ. The CDR3 sequence is CASSPRGGSYEQYF. In nucleotides, the CDR3 is TGCGCCAGCAGCCCCCGCGGGGGATCCTACGAGCAGTACTTC.

For this clone: Other DNA sequences in this specimen translate into the identical CDR3. The chain employs TRBV27 and TRBJ2-1, with TRBD2 identical over 9 bases. V lost 1 base to trimming and J lost 4 bases; unmatched junction nucleotides: 5. The CDR3 runs 16 residues. Germline V lookup: CDR1 MNHEY, CDR2 SMNVEV (reference sequence). For the CDR3, the DNA is TGTGCCAGCAGTTTATTGGCGGGAGGGTTATACAATGAGCAGTTCTTC. This codes for CASSLLAGGLYNEQFF.

The V and J genes are TRBV6-5 and TRBJ1-1; D might be TRBD1 (6 bases). Trimming removed 8 bases at V and 5 bases at J, with 15 bases between. The germline CDR1 and CDR2 sequences are MNHEY and SVGAGI. CDR3 size: 13 residues. This chain's CDR3 is CASEGGGRTEAFF. CDR3 DNA: TGTGCCAGCGAGGGCGGGGGGCGAACTGAAGCTTTCTTT.

This chain links TRBV7-5 with TRBJ1-3. TRBV7-5 is an annotated pseudogene. The CDR3 is made up of 16 amino acids. In DNA form, the CDR3 reads TGTGCCAGAAGCTTAGGGGGGAAGACAGAACTCCACACCATATATTTT. As protein: CARSLGGKTELHTIYF.

The chain couples TRBV5-4 to TRBJ2-5; tentative D call: TRBD2 (6 bases). CDR3 size: 13 residues. Germline V gene sequence: CDR1 SGHNT, CDR2 YYREEE (reference sequence). V was cut by 2 bases and J by 3 bases, with 8 bases left in between. CDR3 DNA: TGTGCCAGCAGCTTAAGGAGGGAAGAGACCCAGTACTTC. This codes for CASSLRREETQYF.

The rearrangement uses TRBV19 and TRBJ2-3; 10 nucleotides align to TRBD2. The CDR3 runs to 16 residues. The V segment lost 3 bases and the J segment 1 base; nucleotides outside the gene matches: 4. Germline V gene data show CDR1 as LNHDA and CDR2 as SQIVND (reference sequence). CDR3 sequence reads: CASSILAGEGTDTQYF. The CDR3 DNA reads TGTGCCAGTAGTATTCTAGCGGGAGAAGGCACAGATACGCAGTATTTT. Combining the CDR3 with reference TRBV19 and TRBJ2-3 gives the whole variable domain DGGITQSPKYLFRKEGQNVTLSCEQNLNHDAMYWYRQDPGQGLRLIYYSQIVNDFQKGDIAEGYSVSREKKESFPLTVTSAQKNPTAFYLCASSILAGEGTDTQYFGPGTRLTVL.

In its sample, this clone was seen a few times. The V call is TRBV19, the J call TRBJ1-2; D is ambiguous. Germline-derived CDR1 and CDR2 are LNHDA and SQIVND (reference sequence). Trimming left V 1 base short and J 8 bases short, with 14 bases between. The CDR3 spans 14 residues. CDR3 nucleotides: TGTGCCAGTAGTATAGGGACCTCACTGGAAGGCTACACCTTC. Protein product: CASSIGTSLEGYTF.

This sequence joins TRBV28 and TRBJ2-7; D remains unclear. The CDR3 is 12 residues long. Germline CDR1 is MDHEN and CDR2 is SYDVKM. V was pared by 6 bases and J by 3 bases, with 9 bases between. The CDR3 reads CASSHPFYEQYF. CDR3 bases: TGTGCCAGCAGCCACCCTTTCTACGAGCAGTACTTC.

The V and J genes are TRBV10-2 and TRBJ2-1; D is unclear. The length of the CDR3 is 12 residues. Per germline, CDR1 WSHSY and CDR2 SAAADI. V was shortened by 7 bases and J by 3 bases, with 7 bases between the two germline ends. The CDR3 loop is CASKELYNEQFF. CDR3 nucleotides: TGCGCCAGCAAGGAGCTCTACAATGAGCAGTTCTTC.

The J gene is TRBJ1-6, the V gene TRBV4-1; weak D call: TRBD1 (5 bases). The V gene lost 0 bases and the J gene lost 7 bases, with 13 bases spanning the gap. Germline-derived CDR1 and CDR2 are MGHRA and YSYEKL. The CDR3 loop spans 16 amino acids. CDR3 in DNA: TGCGCCAGCAGCCAAGAAGGGGCAGCCTTCAATTCACCCCTCCACTTT. It specifies CASSQEGAAFNSPLHF.

This chain joins TRBV12-2 and TRBJ2-7; the table names TRBD2, a call not compared with the DNA. TRBV12-2 is a recognized pseudogene. This CDR3 region has 20 residues. CDR3 sequence: CASRMKESYYPSGVTYEQYF. The CDR3 region has the DNA TGTGCAAGTCGCATGAAGGAATCCTACTACCCTAGCGGGGTTACCTACGAGCAGTACTTC.

This clone was seen a single time. The chain is built from TRBV30 and TRBJ2-2; D remains unclear. The V gene's germline CDR1 is GTSNPN and CDR2 SVGIG (reference sequence). With 4 bases removed from V and 2 bases from J, the gap between germline ends came to 11 bases. This CDR3 is 14 amino acids long. Written as DNA, the CDR3 is TGTGCCTGGAATGGTAGGGAAAACACCGGGGAGCTGTTTTTT. Translated: CAWNGRENTGELFF.

With regard to this clone: The identical CDR3 is also encoded by other nucleotide sequences in the sample. The chain links TRBV4-1 to TRBJ2-7; 8 bases are a match to TRBD2. V was pared by 0 bases and J by 0 bases, with 1 base of the junction left unmatched. Germline CDR1 and CDR2: MGHRA and YSYEKL. The CDR3 covers 15 residues. The CDR3 protein is CASSQESGSSYEQYF. The CDR3 DNA reads as TGCGCCAGCAGCCAAGAGAGCGGGAGCTCCTACGAGCAGTACTTC.

The chain joins TRBV10-3 to TRBJ1-3; no firm D call. The CDR3 contains 13 residues. The V end lost 7 bases, the J end lost 0 bases, and 7 bases lay between the germline ends. Germline V gene lookup returns CDR1 ENHRY and CDR2 SYGVKD. The CDR3 nucleotides are TGTGCCATCAAAGGTCTCTCTGGAAACACCATATATTTT. Protein product: CAIKGLSGNTIYF.

This clone was detected once. The rearrangement links TRBV27 to TRBJ2-2, with unresolved D. CDR1 and CDR2 (germline): MNHEY, SMNVEV (reference sequence). The germline V and J ends were trimmed by 2 bases and 2 bases, with 9 bases remaining between them. CDR3 size: 15 residues. The CDR3 here is CASSLVMGNTGELFF. DNA of the CDR3: TGTGCCAGCAGTTTAGTGATGGGTAACACCGGGGAGCTGTTTTTT.

The chain combines TRBV25-1 with TRBJ2-7, with no clear D. This CDR3 has 15 amino acids. Germline V gene sequence: CDR1 MGHDK, CDR2 SYGVNS. V was clipped by 2 bases and J by 1 base, with 12 bases between them. The CDR3 bases are TGTGCCAGCAGTGAACAGGACCTACCTTCCTACGAGCAGTACTTC. Amino acids: CASSEQDLPSYEQYF.

The chain recombines TRBV4-1 with TRBJ2-7; 9 bases line up with TRBD2. The CDR3 runs 16 residues. The V gene's germline CDR1 is MGHRA and CDR2 YSYEKL. Trimming took 3 bases from V and 1 from J; bases not matched to a gene: 7. The CDR3 region is CASSQTPTSGSYEQYF. CDR3 bases: TGCGCCAGCAGCCAGACGCCGACTAGCGGTTCCTACGAGCAGTACTTC.

This clone was seen more than once but under ten times. This chain links TRBV19 with TRBJ1-5; D is unclear. The V and J ends lost 2 bases and 5 bases respectively, with 19 bases between them. CDR3 length equals 17 residues. The germline CDR1 and CDR2 sequences are LNHDA and SQIVND (reference sequence). The CDR3 protein is CASSITPALGGDQPQHF. CDR3 nucleotides: TGTGCCAGTAGTATAACCCCCGCGTTGGGCGGGGATCAGCCCCAGCATTTT.

The V gene is TRBV6-5, the J gene TRBJ2-5; D is undetermined. V lost 4 bases, J lost 2 bases, and 5 bases lay in between. The CDR3 totals 12 residues. Germline assignment: CDR1 MNHEY and CDR2 SVGAGI. CDR3 region: CASSSDQETQYF. The CDR3 DNA follows: TGTGCCAGCAGTTCGGATCAAGAGACCCAGTACTTC.

The V and J genes are TRBV10-3 and TRBJ2-7, with 10 bases fitting TRBD1. CDR1 is ENHRY, CDR2 SYGVKD, per germline. This CDR3 region has 14 residues. The J segment lost 5 bases and the V segment lost 2 bases, leaving 3 bases of the junction unmatched. This CDR3 is CAISELGTGDEQYF. CDR3 DNA sequence: TGTGCCATCAGTGAGCTGGGGACAGGGGACGAGCAGTACTTC.

The DNA for the CDR3 is TGTGCCAGCAGTTTATGGACAGGGGACCAGCCCCAGCATTTT. Residues: CASSLWTGDQPQHF. The J gene is TRBJ1-5, the V gene TRBV27; 9 bases align to TRBD1. V lost 1 base and J lost 7; bases outside the gene matches: 2. This CDR3 is built from 14 residues. Looked up from germline, CDR1 is MNHEY and CDR2 is SMNVEV (reference sequence).

About this clone: The sample has other DNA sequences that encode this CDR3 too. The gene calls are TRBV19 and TRBJ1-5; D is unclear. In germline, CDR1 is LNHDA, CDR2 SQIVND (reference sequence). The CDR3 covers 14 residues. V lost 3 bases and J lost 0, with 6 bases in between. In DNA, the CDR3 is TGTGCCAGTAGTATTGATCCTAGCAATCAGCCCCAGCATTTT. It yields the protein CASSIDPSNQPQHF.

The rearrangement uses TRBV27 and TRBJ2-7; TRBD2 agrees at 10 bases. This CDR3 is 15 amino acids long. Germline V gene sequence: CDR1 MNHEY, CDR2 SMNVEV (reference sequence). J was trimmed by 2 bases and V by 5 bases; bases with no gene match: 6. Here the CDR3 reads CASSPSGSTAYEQYF. The CDR3 DNA follows: TGTGCCAGCAGTCCTAGCGGGAGCACCGCCTACGAGCAGTACTTC.

The rearrangement uses TRBV9 and TRBJ1-2; 10 bases are a match to TRBD1. V was clipped by 2 bases and J by 2 bases; unmatched bases: 6. Germline loops: CDR1 SGDLS, CDR2 YYNGEE. The CDR3 spans 16 residues. For the CDR3, the DNA is TGTGCCAGCAGCGTCGGGGGACAGGGGCTAAACTATGGCTACACCTTC. This codes for CASSVGGQGLNYGYTF.